This T cell receptor (beta chain) appears in the sequencing data of a study of T cell repertoires in cytomegalovirus infection. TCRdb re-called the reads through MiXCR, storing one row per CDR3 protein. The table includes roughly 600,000 distinct CDR3 sequences, approximately 24% detected once. V shed 1 base and J 0 bases; nucleotides not matched to a gene: 5. The CDR3 runs 16 residues. Per germline, CDR1 SQVTM and CDR2 ANQGSEA. The TCR originated in a human donor in good health (CMV status not recorded). Some clones in this sample may be carry-over from other donors' samples. This chain connects TRBV29-1 to TRBJ2-1, with 8 bases lining up with TRBD2. Sequences were obtained from CD8+ T cells from PBMCs. The DNA for the CDR3 is TGCAGCGTTGAAGGGCACGGGGGGGCCTCCTACAATGAGCAGTTCTTC. It codes for CSVEGHGGASYNEQFF.